These T cell receptor beta chains were read from a single sample in a study of naive CD8 T cells in extremely preterm neonates. TCRdb's copy holds only in-frame clones and misses some; the assay was immunoSEQ multiplex PCR. The sample carries about 5,500 clones, 95% to 98% recorded once. What was sequenced was naive CD8+ T cells from blood. Source of these receptors: a human donor in good health. Each CDR3 is given with its conserved first and last residue. Each record gives: V gene, clone size, J gene, D gene, CDR3 DNA, CDR3 protein. D genes are given only for firm matches. Clone sizes are given selectively: once, few, many, or a class where the clone is expanded.

TRBV28	-	TRBJ2-7	-	TGTGCCAGCTGGGCAGTTTCCTACGAGCAGTACTTC	CASWAVSYEQYF
TRBV6-5	-	TRBJ2-1	TRBD1	TGTGCCAGCAGTGCCGGGACAGGGGGACGCAATGAGCAGTTCTTC	CASSAGTGGRNEQFF
TRBV7-8	-	TRBJ2-7	-	TGTGCCAGCAGCTTAATTCCACTTAGCTCCTACGAGCAGTACTTC	CASSLIPLSSYEQYF
TRBV28	-	TRBJ1-1	-	TGTGCCAGCAGTTCCCGTAGACGTCCGGGACTACAAGCTTTCTTT	CASSSRRRPGLQAFF
TRBV19	once	TRBJ1-5	TRBD1	TGTGCCAGTAGTACCGACAGGGAGGGCAATCAGCCCCAGCATTTT	CASSTDREGNQPQHF
TRBV7-9	-	TRBJ1-5	-	TGTGCCAGCAGCTCCAACAGTTATAGCAATCAGCCCCAGCATTTT	CASSSNSYSNQPQHF
TRBV19	-	TRBJ1-1	-	TGTGCCAGTAATCTTGGCCTTATGGTCACTGAAGCTTTCTTT	CASNLGLMVTEAFF
TRBV25-1	-	TRBJ2-1	TRBD2	TGTGCCAGCAGTGCAGACACTAGCGGGAGCTACAATGAGCAGTTCTTC	CASSADTSGSYNEQFF
TRBV27	-	TRBJ1-4	-	TGTGCCAGCAGCGTATCGGGTGGGGCCGGAATTGAAAAACTGTTTTTT	CASSVSGGAGIEKLFF
TRBV27	-	TRBJ2-3	-	TGTGCCAGCAGTCCCCTCCGGACAGCTAACACAGATACGCAGTATTTT	CASSPLRTANTDTQYF
TRBV19	-	TRBJ2-1	-	TGTGCCAGTAGTATCTTGGCGGACAATGAGCAGTTCTTC	CASSILADNEQFF
TRBV4-1	-	TRBJ1-1	-	TGCGCCAGCAGCCTCAGGGGCTTGAACACTGAAGCTTTCTTT	CASSLRGLNTEAFF
TRBV11-2	-	TRBJ2-1	TRBD2	TGTGCCAGCAGCATCCGTGGACTAGCGGCCGGGTACACTGAGCAGTTCTTC	CASSIRGLAAGYTEQFF
TRBV5-1	-	TRBJ1-1	-	TGCGCCAGCAGCTTGGATCCGCGAATGAACACTGAAGCTTTCTTT	CASSLDPRMNTEAFF
TRBV2	-	TRBJ1-1	-	TGTGCCAGCAGTGAGGGGGCAGGGACCACTGAAGCTTTCTTT	CASSEGAGTTEAFF
TRBV29-1	-	TRBJ1-6	-	TGCAGCGTTGGACAGGCCGGGAATTCACCCCTCCACTTT	CSVGQAGNSPLHF
TRBV7-2	-	TRBJ2-1	-	TGTGCCAGCAGCTTAGGGGGGCTCTACAATGAGCAGTTCTTC	CASSLGGLYNEQFF
TRBV6-5	-	TRBJ1-2	-	TGTGCCAGCAGTTACTCTGGCAGGCATTACTATGGCTACACCTTC	CASSYSGRHYYGYTF
TRBV5-1	-	TRBJ2-1	-	TGCGCCAGCAGCTGGCGGGGACAGTCCCCTTTGAGCTCCTACAATGAGCAGTTCTTC	CASSWRGQSPLSSYNEQFF
TRBV27	-	TRBJ1-1	-	TGTGCCAGCAGTTTATCTCTGGGGCTAGACACTGAAGCTTTCTTT	CASSLSLGLDTEAFF
TRBV27	once	TRBJ1-1	TRBD1	TGTGCCAGCAGTCGCACAGGGGGGTCCACTGAAGCTTTCTTT	CASSRTGGSTEAFF
TRBV7-6	once	TRBJ2-1	TRBD2	TGTGCCAGCAGCCGCGGGACTAGCGGGGGGGCCAATGAGCAGTTCTTC	CASSRGTSGGANEQFF
TRBV7-9	-	TRBJ2-1	TRBD1	TGTGCCAGCAGCTCCGGGACAGGGGGATACAATGAGCAGTTCTTC	CASSSGTGGYNEQFF
TRBV9	once	TRBJ1-2	TRBD1	TGTGCCAGCAGCCCCAATCCAGGGGGCTATGGCTACACCTTC	CASSPNPGGYGYTF
TRBV4-2	once	TRBJ2-5	-	TGTGCCAGCAGCCAGGACTCAGAAGAGACCCAGTACTTC	CASSQDSEETQYF
TRBV19	-	TRBJ1-2	-	TGTGCCATTCAGGACTCTCCCGACGATGGCTACACCTTC	CAIQDSPDDGYTF
TRBV5-1	-	TRBJ1-1	-	TGCGCCAGCAGCTGGGGAGTGAACACTGAAGCTTTCTTT	CASSWGVNTEAFF
TRBV27	-	TRBJ2-3	-	TGTGCCAGCAGTCCTTCGACTAGAACCACAGATACGCAGTATTTT	CASSPSTRTTDTQYF
TRBV2	-	TRBJ2-5	TRBD2	TGTGCCAGCAGGACCGGGACTAGCGGGCGGGGAACCCAGTACTTC	CASRTGTSGRGTQYF
TRBV27	-	TRBJ2-7	-	TGTGCCAGCAGCCCGACAGGCGATAGCTCCTACGAGCAGTACTTC	CASSPTGDSSYEQYF
TRBV5-4	-	TRBJ2-3	-	TGTGCCAGCAGCTTTTTCACTAGTGCTTCAGATACGCAGTATTTT	CASSFFTSASDTQYF